The clone carrying this T cell receptor beta chain was observed a few times. Its antigen is undetermined. Looked up from germline, CDR1 is LGHNA and CDR2 is YSLEER. V shed 0 bases, J shed 1 base, and the junction held 4 bases outside the gene matches. The CDR3 has 17 amino acids. Primers used in a second PCR of about 7 to 12 cycles were a sample-barcoded 5' primer and a J-beta primer mix. Each cDNA molecule received a tag from a template-switch adaptor that had 12 random nucleotides. TCRdb redid the calling of the 5' RACE reads with MiXCR, one entry per CDR3 protein. This sample has around 2 million distinct CDR3 sequences, with about 39% found just once. This record belongs to a study of blood T cells in healthy people across ages. Study outcomes and limitations: Using unsorted PBMCs precluded a conclusive naive versus antigen-experienced comparison. Per-million-T-cell TCR beta diversity fell roughly linearly with age.

The sequencing sample was made of blood. This TCR was recovered from a human donor in good health. V and J are TRBV4-3 and TRBJ2-2, with 8 bases matching TRBD1. CDR3 DNA sequence: TGCGCCAGCAGCCAAGATTACAGGGGGGAGAACACCGGGGAGCTGTTTTTT. This sequence encodes CASSQDYRGENTGELFF.